Below are 26 T cell receptor beta chains sequenced from a single sample in a study of radiation and T cells in renal cell carcinoma. TCRdb's table, derived via immunoSEQ multiplex PCR, lists solely in-frame clones and lacks some. The sample yields about 90,000 clones, about 79% seen once. Time point specified: blood 4 weeks post-SBRT, at nephrectomy. As for treatment: 15 Gy SBRT to primary tumor, nephrectomy 4 weeks later. Sequenced material: blood, taken from a patient whose treatment included radiotherapy and nephrectomy. These receptor sequences come from a man in his sixties with renal cell carcinoma.

The rearrangement joins TRBV6-1 to TRBJ2-7, with D possibly called TRBD1 or TRBD2 (5 bases each). Germline V gives CDR1 MNHNS, CDR2 SASEGT. V lost 3 bases to trimming and J lost 2 bases, with 14 bases between them. The CDR3 loop spans 15 amino acids. In DNA, the CDR3 is TGTGCCAGCAGTGAGCGGGTCAGGGATCCCTACGAGCAGTACTTC. It specifies CASSERVRDPYEQYF.

The chain uses TRBV28 and TRBJ1-3; tentatively, D is TRBD1 (6 bases). CDR3 size: 13 residues. Germline-derived CDR1 and CDR2 are MDHEN and SYDVKM. The ends were cut back, 6 bases at V and 5 bases at J, with 11 bases in the middle. CDR3 bases: TGTGCCAGCAGCCAGGACAGCCGAAACACCATATATTTT. Its protein product is CASSQDSRNTIYF.

The V call is TRBV19, the J call TRBJ2-5; D is possibly TRBD2 (5 bases). The CDR3 sequence is 16 residues long. CDR1 is LNHDA, CDR2 SQIVND, per germline (reference sequence). V was clipped by 1 base and J by 0 bases, with 12 bases between them. The CDR3 coding sequence is TGTGCCAGTAGTATAGGAAAGCGGATGTACCAAGAGACCCAGTACTTC. Translating gives CASSIGKRMYQETQYF.

The chain joins TRBV7-9 to TRBJ1-5, with D tentatively TRBD1 (5 bases). The CDR3 is made up of 16 amino acids. Between the trimmed V and J ends, which lost 5 bases and 6 bases, there was a span of 20 bases. Per the germline V gene, CDR1 is SEHNR and CDR2 is FQNEAQ (reference sequence). CDR3 coding DNA: TGTGCCAGCAGCCCCCAGACCATAAACGGGGGTCAGCCCCAGCATTTT. Translation gives CASSPQTINGGQPQHF.

This rearrangement joins TRBV9 to TRBJ2-1; TRBD2 matches 13 bases. The CDR3 runs to 14 residues. Germline V gene lookup returns CDR1 SGDLS and CDR2 YYNGEE. V shed 2 bases, J shed 14 bases, and the junction held 7 bases outside the gene matches. CDR3 in DNA: TGTGCCAGCAGCGTTAGGACTAGCGGGGGACTAAAGTTCTTC. Its protein is CASSVRTSGGLKFF.

The rearrangement uses TRBV6-5 and TRBJ2-5; TRBD2 matches 12 bases. The junction had 9 bases not matched to a gene; V was cut back by 4 bases and J by 6 bases. This CDR3 is 16 amino acids long. Germline lookup yields CDR1 MNHEY and CDR2 SVGAGI. CDR3 in DNA: TGTGCCAGCAGTTTGACTAGCGGGAGTTTTCTGAAGACCCAGTACTTC. Residues: CASSLTSGSFLKTQYF.

V and J are TRBV7-8 and TRBJ2-7; TRBD1 might be the D (6 bases). Trimming left V 2 bases short and J 5 bases short, with 10 bases between. Germline values: CDR1 SGHVS, CDR2 FQNEAQ. The CDR3 loop spans 13 amino acids. The CDR3 nucleotides are TGTGCCAGCAGCTTAAAACAGGGAAACGAGCAGTACTTC. Translating it yields CASSLKQGNEQYF.

The gene calls are TRBV11-2 and TRBJ2-4; no definite D call. This CDR3 spans 15 amino acids. The ends were cut back, 5 bases at V and 0 bases at J, with 11 bases in the middle. In germline, CDR1 is SGHAT, CDR2 FQNNGV. DNA of the CDR3: TGTGCCAGCAGCCCAAAGGGTGTAGCCAAAAACATTCAGTACTTC. Amino acids: CASSPKGVAKNIQYF.

The V and J genes are TRBV7-2 and TRBJ2-3; TRBD2 matches at 8 bases. The CDR3 covers 16 residues. Germline CDR1 SGHTA, CDR2 FQGNSA. After removal of 6 bases from V and 1 base from J, the junction contained 9 bases not matched to a gene. In DNA, the CDR3 is TGTGCCAGCAGTTACAGCGGGAGAGGGGGCACAGATACGCAGTATTTT. It translates to CASSYSGRGGTDTQYF.

Written as DNA, the CDR3 is TGTGCCAGCAGCAAAGTCGGGGGGGCAAGGGTTCTGGCTTTCTTT. Protein: CASSKVGGARVLAFF. This sequence joins TRBV21-1 and TRBJ1-1. TRBV21-1 is a pseudogene segment. The CDR3 sequence is 15 residues long.

The rearrangement uses TRBV10-3 and TRBJ1-1; D is unclear. V lost 3 bases, J lost 0 bases, and 8 bases lay in between. Germline V CDR1 and CDR2: ENHRY, SYGVKD. The CDR3 has 14 amino acids. The CDR3 protein is CAISEGNLNTEAFF. The CDR3 nucleotides read TGTGCCATCAGTGAAGGGAACTTGAACACTGAAGCTTTCTTT.

The J gene is TRBJ1-2, the V gene TRBV13; 8 bases are shared with TRBD1. The germline V gene encodes CDR1 PRHDT and CDR2 FYEKMQ (reference sequence). Germline trimming cut 4 bases from V and 3 bases from J; bases unmatched to any gene: 7. The CDR3 has 15 amino acids. CDR3 DNA sequence: TGTGCCAGCAGCTCGCTAGGACAGGGAGACTATGGCTACACCTTC. It encodes CASSSLGQGDYGYTF.

The chain carries TRBV7-3 and TRBJ2-1, with 9 bases lining up with TRBD2. CDR3 size: 15 residues. Germline loops: CDR1 SGHTA, CDR2 FQGTGA. The V gene end was trimmed by 1 base and the J gene end by 9 bases; junction bases not matched to a gene: 7. The CDR3 coding sequence is TGTGCCAGCAGCTTAATTTCAGTAGCGGGAGTTGAGCAGTTCTTC. Amino acid sequence: CASSLISVAGVEQFF.

This clone occurred once. This chain uses TRBV25-1 with TRBJ2-5, with D perhaps TRBD1 (6 bases). CDR1 and CDR2 (germline): MGHDK, SYGVNS. CDR3 length: 14 residues. V was clipped by 4 bases and J by 2 bases, with 11 bases between them. The CDR3 sequence is CASSGSQGQETQYF. CDR3 in DNA: TGTGCCAGCAGTGGTAGTCAGGGGCAAGAGACCCAGTACTTC.

This clone was seen a handful of times. This rearrangement joins TRBV29-1 to TRBJ2-2; D gene ambiguous. V shed 7 bases and J shed 1 base, with 10 bases lying between them. The CDR3 sequence is 13 residues long. CDR1 and CDR2 from the germline V gene are SQVTM and ANQGSEA. CDR3 amino acids: CSADSGNTGELFF. In nucleotides, the CDR3 is TGCAGCGCCGACTCGGGGAACACCGGGGAGCTGTTTTTT.

The rearrangement joins TRBV28 to TRBJ1-5; D is unclear. This CDR3 comprises 12 residues. Trimming cost V 6 bases and J 6 bases, with 9 bases left between them. Germline V gene lookup returns CDR1 MDHEN and CDR2 SYDVKM. In DNA, the CDR3 is TGTGCCAGCAGGGCAGCGGCTCAGCCCCAGCATTTT. It encodes CASRAAAQPQHF.

The gene calls are TRBV9 and TRBJ2-1; TRBD1 agrees at 10 bases. Looked up from germline, CDR1 is SGDLS and CDR2 is YYNGEE. The CDR3 runs to 15 residues. Trimming cost V 5 bases and J 2 bases; bases outside gene matches: 4. Here the CDR3 reads CASSPGTGAYNEQFF. The CDR3 bases are TGTGCCAGCAGTCCCGGGACAGGGGCCTACAATGAGCAGTTCTTC.

The rearrangement links TRBV7-3 to TRBJ2-1; D is perhaps TRBD1 (6 bases). The CDR3 spans 13 residues. Trimming removed 6 bases from V and 6 bases from J, with 12 bases in between. The germline gives CDR1 SGHTA, CDR2 FQGTGA. The CDR3 spells CASSPGTINEQFF. CDR3 in DNA: TGTGCCAGCAGTCCAGGGACAATCAATGAGCAGTTCTTC.

The V call is TRBV27, the J call TRBJ1-5; D uncertain. CDR1 and CDR2 from the germline V gene are MNHEY and SMNVEV (reference sequence). The CDR3 is made up of 17 amino acids. Trimming took 6 bases from V and 0 from J, leaving 18 bases between them. CDR3: CASSPSLGRYSNQPQHF. In DNA form, the CDR3 reads TGTGCCAGCAGCCCCTCGTTGGGGAGGTATAGCAATCAGCCCCAGCATTTT.

V is TRBV5-6 and J is TRBJ2-1; TRBD2 matches at 15 bases. Germline lookup yields CDR1 SGHDT and CDR2 YYEEEE. The ends lost 4 bases at V and 0 bases at J; junction bases unmatched: 8. The CDR3 contains 19 residues. The CDR3 DNA reads as TGTGCCAGCAGCCCGGGACTAGCGGGAGGAATTGGCTCCTACAATGAGCAGTTCTTC. Amino acids: CASSPGLAGGIGSYNEQFF.

A few counts support this clone. The V and J genes are TRBV5-6 and TRBJ1-5; 9 nucleotides line up with TRBD1. The CDR3 is 14 residues long. J was trimmed by 8 bases and V by 4 bases; bases with no gene match: 7. Germline CDR1 SGHDT, CDR2 YYEEEE. CDR3: CASSDRGSREPQHF. The CDR3 nucleotides are TGTGCCAGCAGCGACAGGGGGTCAAGGGAGCCCCAGCATTTT.

This chain connects TRBV7-6 to TRBJ2-7; D is perhaps TRBD1 or TRBD2 (5 bases each). This CDR3 region has 14 residues. Germline V CDR1 and CDR2: SGHVS, FNYEAQ. The germline V and J ends were trimmed by 1 base and 2 bases, with 9 bases remaining between them. CDR3 loop: CASSLGGKPYEQYF. The CDR3, as DNA: TGTGCCAGCAGCTTAGGGGGGAAACCCTACGAGCAGTACTTC. The variable domain in full, completed from reference TRBV7-6 and TRBJ2-7, reads GAGVSQSPRYKVTKRGQDVALRCDPISGHVSLYWYRQALGQGPEFLTYFNYEAQQDKSGLPNDRFSAERPEGSISTLTIQRTEQRDSAMYRCASSLGGKPYEQYFGPGTRLTVT.

The rearrangement uses TRBV7-3 and TRBJ2-5, with D perhaps TRBD1 or TRBD2 (5 bases each). CDR1 is SGHTA, CDR2 FQGTGA, per germline. CDR3 length equals 14 residues. Trimming removed 2 bases from V and 5 bases from J, with 12 bases in between. CDR3: CASSLGGTGETQYF. The CDR3 DNA reads as TGTGCCAGCAGCTTAGGTGGGACGGGGGAGACCCAGTACTTC.

This chain uses TRBV5-6 with TRBJ2-1; no firm D call. Germline lookup yields CDR1 SGHDT and CDR2 YYEEEE. This CDR3 spans 13 amino acids. The V end was cut by 0 bases, the J end by 5 bases, with 6 bases between. The CDR3 DNA sequence: TGTGCCAGCAGCTTGGGTGGTGACAATGAGCAGTTCTTC. Translated: CASSLGGDNEQFF.

The genes are TRBV5-8 and TRBJ1-1; D is possibly TRBD1 (5 bases). The CDR3 contains 14 residues. Germline values: CDR1 SGHTS, CDR2 YDEGEE. V dropped 3 bases and J dropped 7 bases, with 16 bases sitting between them. As DNA, the CDR3 is TGTGCCAGCAGCTGGGGCGGGGAGTCCGGTGAAGCTTTCTTT. Translation: CASSWGGESGEAFF. Supplemented by reference TRBV5-8 and TRBJ1-1, the full variable domain reads EAGVTQSPTHLIKTRGQQATLRCSPISGHTSVYWYQQALGLGLQFLLWYDEGEERNRGNFPPRFSGRQFPNYSSELNVNALELEDSALYLCASSWGGESGEAFFGQGTRLTVV.

V usage is TRBV7-2 and J usage is TRBJ2-5, with no clear D. CDR1 is SGHTA, CDR2 FQGNSA, per germline. V was pared by 2 bases and J by 4 bases, with 8 bases between. The CDR3 contains 13 residues. CDR3 DNA: TGTGCCAGCAGCTTATCACACCGAGAGACCCAGTACTTC. Translated: CASSLSHRETQYF.